Below, 20 T cell receptor beta chains from the same sample are listed, as sequenced in a study of blood T cell repertoires in COVID-19. The data were produced by immunoSEQ multiplex PCR, yet TCRdb's version contains in-frame clones alone and is incomplete. The data contain about 180,000 clones, about 87% of them singletons. The sample was peripheral blood. Every receptor here comes from a man between 60 and 75 years old with COVID-19, enrolled during active disease.

The chain combines TRBV14 with TRBJ1-4; D is undetermined. Germline values: CDR1 SGHDN, CDR2 FVKESK. V shed 0 bases and J shed 6 bases, with 11 bases lying between them. This CDR3 region has 15 residues. In DNA form, the CDR3 reads TGTGCCAGCAGCCAAGACGAGGGAAGATATGAAAAACTGTTTTTT. Translating gives CASSQDEGRYEKLFF.

V usage is TRBV11-3 and J usage is TRBJ2-7, with D perhaps matching TRBD2 (6 bases). The CDR3 consists of 16 residues. V lost 1 base, J lost 2 bases, and 15 bases lay in between. Germline V gene sequence: CDR1 SGHNT, CDR2 YENEEA. CDR3 DNA: TGTGCCAGCAGCTTAGGGAGCGCGGGGTTCCCCTACGAGCAGTACTTC. Protein: CASSLGSAGFPYEQYF. The full variable domain, rest sourced from reference TRBV11-3 and TRBJ2-7, is EAGVVQSPRYKIIEKKQPVAFWCNPISGHNTLYWYLQNLGQGPELLIRYENEEAVDDSQLPKDRFSAERLKGVDSTLKIQPAELGDSAVYLCASSLGSAGFPYEQYFGPGTRLTVT.

The chain couples TRBV5-6 to TRBJ1-5; 8 nucleotides agree with TRBD1. Germline loops: CDR1 SGHDT, CDR2 YYEEEE. The junction had 5 bases not matched to a gene; V was cut back by 3 bases and J by 6 bases. CDR3 size: 14 residues. The CDR3 bases are TGTGCCAGCAGCTGGGGACAGGCCGCTCAGCCCCAGCATTTT. Amino acids: CASSWGQAAQPQHF.

This chain uses TRBV19 with TRBJ2-7; TRBD2 agrees at 10 bases. This CDR3 has 15 residues. Trimming took 2 bases from V and 3 from J; bases not matched to a gene: 4. Per the germline V gene, CDR1 is LNHDA and CDR2 is SQIVND (reference sequence). The CDR3 loop is CASSITSGAGYEQYF. The CDR3 nucleotides read TGTGCCAGTAGTATAACTAGCGGGGCGGGCTACGAGCAGTACTTC.

The CDR3 coding sequence is TGTGCCAGCCAGTCAACAGGAATCGGAAACACCATATATTTT. It translates to CASQSTGIGNTIYF. J is TRBJ1-3 and V is TRBV28; D is perhaps TRBD1 (5 bases). The CDR3 has 14 amino acids. The V end lost 8 bases, the J end lost 4 bases, and 15 bases lay between the germline ends. Germline CDR1 is MDHEN and CDR2 is SYDVKM.

The chain joins TRBV11-2 to TRBJ1-1, with 9 bases identical to TRBD1. The CDR3 loop spans 18 amino acids. V lost 2 bases and J lost 2; bases outside the gene matches: 12. Germline loops: CDR1 SGHAT, CDR2 FQNNGV. The CDR3 region is CASSLFRTQTGGNTEAFF. CDR3 nucleotide sequence: TGTGCCAGCAGCTTATTTCGGACTCAGACAGGGGGAAACACTGAAGCTTTCTTT.

This clone was picked up one time. The chain is built from TRBV18 and TRBJ2-2, with D perhaps TRBD2 (6 bases). Trimming cost V 3 bases and J 6 bases, with 17 bases left between them. The CDR3 contains 16 residues. Germline assignment: CDR1 KGHSH and CDR2 LQKENI. This CDR3 is CASSPLTPGRSGELFF. The CDR3 DNA reads as TGTGCCAGCTCACCCCTCACCCCCGGGAGATCCGGGGAGCTGTTTTTT.

This clone was picked up one time. The chain has TRBV7-8 and TRBJ2-1; TRBD1 agrees at 7 bases. From germline, CDR1 is SGHVS and CDR2 FQNEAQ. The CDR3 contains 16 residues. V shed 5 bases and J 2 bases; nucleotides not matched to a gene: 9. CDR3 residues: CASSPRGGGTYNEQFF. The CDR3 coding sequence is TGTGCCAGCAGCCCCCGAGGGGGCGGAACCTACAATGAGCAGTTCTTC. Full variable domain (outside the CDR3, taken from reference TRBV7-8 and TRBJ2-1): GAGVSQSPRYKVAKRGQDVALRCDPISGHVSLFWYQQALGQGPEFLTYFQNEAQLDKSGLPSDRFFAERPEGSVSTLKIQRTQQEDSAVYLCASSPRGGGTYNEQFFGPGTRLTVL.

The rearrangement links TRBV7-2 to TRBJ2-5; 12 bases are shared with TRBD2. J gave up 1 base and V 2 bases, and 5 bases lay outside the gene matches. The germline V gene has CDR1 SGHTA and CDR2 FQGNSA. The CDR3 length is 17 residues. The CDR3 protein is CASSLRSSGGAQETQYF. The CDR3 region has the DNA TGTGCCAGCAGCTTAAGGTCTAGCGGGGGGGCCCAAGAGACCCAGTACTTC.

The rearrangement links TRBV7-2 to TRBJ1-4; no clear D gene. Per the germline V gene, CDR1 is SGHTA and CDR2 is FQGNSA. This CDR3 spans 16 amino acids. Trimming pared 6 bases from V and 4 bases from J, leaving 18 bases between. CDR3 in DNA: TGTGCCAGCAGTCGTTCATCGGGTACTTTTAATGAAAAACTGTTTTTT. Translated: CASSRSSGTFNEKLFF.

CDR3 sequence reads: CASSQDWGQEDQPQHF. The CDR3, as DNA: TGCGCCAGCAGCCAAGATTGGGGGCAGGAAGATCAGCCCCAGCATTTT. V and J are TRBV4-3 and TRBJ1-5, with a tentative D call TRBD1 (6 bases). This CDR3 spans 16 amino acids. Germline CDR1 and CDR2: LGHNA and YSLEER. V lost 0 bases and J lost 5, with 14 bases in between.

This clone was detected only a few times. Here the CDR3 DNA reads TGTGCCAGCAGCCAAGACCCCGTCGGTGGGGGGACGGACTATGGCTACACCTTC. Translated: CASSQDPVGGGTDYGYTF. J is TRBJ1-2 and V is TRBV4-2, with D possibly matching TRBD1 (5 bases). The CDR3 runs 18 residues. CDR1 is LGHNA, CDR2 YNFKEQ, per germline. Trimming removed 0 bases from V and 3 bases from J, with 20 bases in between.

This chain links TRBV19 with TRBJ1-1; 7 bases line up with TRBD1. Germline V CDR1 and CDR2: LNHDA, SQIVND (reference sequence). The trim removed 7 bases at V and 0 bases at J, leaving 5 bases unmatched. This CDR3 comprises 14 residues. In DNA form, the CDR3 reads TGTGCCAGTAATATCGGGACAGTGAACACTGAAGCTTTCTTT. Residues: CASNIGTVNTEAFF.

The gene calls are TRBV6-5 and TRBJ1-1; D gene unclear. V was cut by 4 bases and J by 7 bases, with 16 bases left in between. The germline gives CDR1 MNHEY, CDR2 SVGAGI. CDR3 length: 14 amino acids. The CDR3 spells CASSSGTARVEAFF. CDR3 bases: TGTGCCAGCAGTTCCGGTACGGCTCGGGTTGAAGCTTTCTTT.

The rearrangement joins TRBV29-1 to TRBJ1-4; D perhaps matches TRBD1 (6 bases). The CDR3 totals 14 residues. Deletions cut 1 base from V and 7 bases from J, with 13 bases between. In germline, CDR1 is SQVTM, CDR2 ANQGSEA. CDR3: CSVEGVQGGEKLFF. CDR3 coding DNA: TGCAGCGTTGAAGGGGTACAGGGTGGTGAAAAACTGTTTTTT.

This rearrangement joins TRBV24-1 to TRBJ2-1; 8 bases match TRBD1. V shed 4 bases, J shed 4 bases, and the junction held 8 bases outside the gene matches. The CDR3 runs 16 residues. Germline CDR1 is KGHDR and CDR2 is SFDVKD. CDR3 loop: CATSDPDRGSYNEQFF. In DNA, the CDR3 is TGTGCCACCAGTGACCCTGACAGGGGATCTTACAATGAGCAGTTCTTC.

This clone was observed once. This chain uses TRBV19 with TRBJ1-2, with TRBD1 matching over 8 bases. Germline V CDR1 and CDR2: LNHDA, SQIVND (reference sequence). V lost 5 bases to trimming and J lost 2 bases; unmatched junction nucleotides: 7. CDR3 size: 15 residues. CDR3 in DNA: TGTGCCAGTAGTCCCCGGACAGGGAAGAACTATGGCTACACCTTC. This codes for CASSPRTGKNYGYTF.

This chain links TRBV5-1 with TRBJ2-7; TRBD1 aligns across 7 bases. The CDR3 has 13 residues. Per germline, CDR1 SGHRS and CDR2 YFSETQ. After removal of 5 bases from V and 1 base from J, the junction contained 3 bases not matched to a gene. CDR3: CASSRDRSYEQYF. The CDR3 nucleotides read TGCGCCAGCAGTAGGGACAGATCCTACGAGCAGTACTTC.

The gene calls are TRBV25-1 and TRBJ2-1; TRBD1 is a possible D gene (7 bases). The V and J ends lost 4 bases and 10 bases respectively, with 17 bases between them. The length of the CDR3 is 14 residues. Germline assignment: CDR1 MGHDK and CDR2 SYGVNS. CDR3 residues: CASSVTGARGEQFF. As DNA, the CDR3 is TGTGCCAGCAGTGTAACAGGGGCGCGGGGAGAGCAGTTCTTC.

Worth noting for this clone: Other DNA sequences in the same sample also yield this CDR3. The chain links TRBV20-1 to TRBJ1-1, with D possibly matching TRBD1 (5 bases). V lost 3 bases and J 7 bases, leaving 9 bases between the germline ends. Germline CDR1 DFQATT, CDR2 SNEGSKA (reference sequence). The CDR3 covers 11 residues. As DNA, the CDR3 is TGCAGTGCTAGCGGGGGGGGTGAAGCTTTCTTT. Translating gives CSASGGGEAFF.